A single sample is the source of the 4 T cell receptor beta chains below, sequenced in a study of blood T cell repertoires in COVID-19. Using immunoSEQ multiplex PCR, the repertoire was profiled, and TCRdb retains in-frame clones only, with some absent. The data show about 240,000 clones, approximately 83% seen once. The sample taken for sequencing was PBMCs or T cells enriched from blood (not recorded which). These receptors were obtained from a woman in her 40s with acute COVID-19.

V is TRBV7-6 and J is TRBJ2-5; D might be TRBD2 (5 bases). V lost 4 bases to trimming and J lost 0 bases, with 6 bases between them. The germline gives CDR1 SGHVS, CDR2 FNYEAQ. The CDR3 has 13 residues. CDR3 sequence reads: CASSSGNQETQYF. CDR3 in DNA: TGTGCCAGCAGCTCGGGAAACCAAGAGACCCAGTACTTC.

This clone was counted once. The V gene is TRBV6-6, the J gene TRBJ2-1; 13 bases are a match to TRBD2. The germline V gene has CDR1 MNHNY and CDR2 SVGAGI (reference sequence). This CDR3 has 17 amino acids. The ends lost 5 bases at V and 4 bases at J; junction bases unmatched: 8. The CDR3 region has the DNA TGTGCCAGCAGTCACGGACTAGCGGGAGTCCCTTACAATGAGCAGTTCTTC. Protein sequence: CASSHGLAGVPYNEQFF.

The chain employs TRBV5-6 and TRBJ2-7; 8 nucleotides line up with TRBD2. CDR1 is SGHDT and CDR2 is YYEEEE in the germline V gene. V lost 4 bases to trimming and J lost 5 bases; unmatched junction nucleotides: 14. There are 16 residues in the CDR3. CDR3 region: CASSPRGGAGVDEQYF. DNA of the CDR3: TGTGCCAGCAGCCCCCGGGGGGGAGCGGGAGTTGACGAGCAGTACTTC.

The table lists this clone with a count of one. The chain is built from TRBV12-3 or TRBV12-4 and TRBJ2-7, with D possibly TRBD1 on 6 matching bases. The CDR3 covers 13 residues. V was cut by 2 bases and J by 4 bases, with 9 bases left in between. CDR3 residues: CASSLLQGYEQYF. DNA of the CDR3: TGTGCCAGCAGTTTATTACAGGGTTACGAGCAGTACTTC.